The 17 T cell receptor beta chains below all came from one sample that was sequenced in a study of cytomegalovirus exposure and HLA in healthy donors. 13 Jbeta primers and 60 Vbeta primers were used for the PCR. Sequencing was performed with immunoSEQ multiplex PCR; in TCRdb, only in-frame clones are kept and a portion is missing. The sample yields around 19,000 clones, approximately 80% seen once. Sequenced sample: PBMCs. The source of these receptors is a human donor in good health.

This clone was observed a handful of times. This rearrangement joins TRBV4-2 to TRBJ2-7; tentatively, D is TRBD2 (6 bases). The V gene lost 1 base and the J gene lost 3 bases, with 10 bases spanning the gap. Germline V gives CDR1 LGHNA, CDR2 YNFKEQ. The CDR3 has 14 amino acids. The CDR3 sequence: CASSQAGVNYEQYF. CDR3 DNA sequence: TGTGCCAGCAGCCAAGCGGGGGTGAACTACGAGCAGTACTTC.

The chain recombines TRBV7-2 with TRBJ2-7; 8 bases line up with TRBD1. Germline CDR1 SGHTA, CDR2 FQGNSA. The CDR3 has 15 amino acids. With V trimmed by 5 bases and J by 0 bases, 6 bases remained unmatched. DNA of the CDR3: TGTGCCAGCAGCCCTGACAGGGGACGCTCCTACGAGCAGTACTTC. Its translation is CASSPDRGRSYEQYF.

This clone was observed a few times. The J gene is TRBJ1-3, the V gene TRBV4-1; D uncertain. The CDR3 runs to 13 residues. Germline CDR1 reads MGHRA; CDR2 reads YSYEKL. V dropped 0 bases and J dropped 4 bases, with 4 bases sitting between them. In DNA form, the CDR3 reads TGCGCCAGCAGCCAAGATATGGGAAACACCATATATTTT. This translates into CASSQDMGNTIYF.

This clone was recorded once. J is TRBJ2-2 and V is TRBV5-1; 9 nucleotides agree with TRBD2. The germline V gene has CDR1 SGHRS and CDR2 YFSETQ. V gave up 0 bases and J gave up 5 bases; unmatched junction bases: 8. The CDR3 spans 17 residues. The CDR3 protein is CASSLDILAGTTGELFF. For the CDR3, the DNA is TGCGCCAGCAGCTTGGACATCCTAGCGGGAACAACCGGGGAGCTGTTTTTT.

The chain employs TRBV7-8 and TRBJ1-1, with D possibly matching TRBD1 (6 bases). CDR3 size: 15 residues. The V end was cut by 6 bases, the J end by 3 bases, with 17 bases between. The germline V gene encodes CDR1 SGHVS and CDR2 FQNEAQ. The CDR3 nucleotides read TGTGCCAGCAGGGTGGGGGCGAGAGGGGACACTGAAGCTTTCTTT. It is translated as CASRVGARGDTEAFF.

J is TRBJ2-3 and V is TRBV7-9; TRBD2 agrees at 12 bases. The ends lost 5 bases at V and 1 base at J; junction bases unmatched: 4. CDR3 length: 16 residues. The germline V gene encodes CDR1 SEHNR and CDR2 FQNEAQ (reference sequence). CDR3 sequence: CASSPRLAGGTDTQYF. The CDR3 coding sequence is TGTGCCAGCAGCCCACGACTAGCGGGGGGCACAGATACGCAGTATTTT.

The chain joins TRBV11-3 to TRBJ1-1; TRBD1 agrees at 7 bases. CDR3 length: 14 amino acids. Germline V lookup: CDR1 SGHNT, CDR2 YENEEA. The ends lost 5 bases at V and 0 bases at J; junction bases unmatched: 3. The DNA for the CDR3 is TGTGCCAGCAGCCCGACAGGGATGAACACTGAAGCTTTCTTT. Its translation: CASSPTGMNTEAFF. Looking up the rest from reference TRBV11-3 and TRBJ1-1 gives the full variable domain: EAGVVQSPRYKIIEKKQPVAFWCNPISGHNTLYWYLQNLGQGPELLIRYENEEAVDDSQLPKDRFSAERLKGVDSTLKIQPAELGDSAVYLCASSPTGMNTEAFFGQGTRLTVV.

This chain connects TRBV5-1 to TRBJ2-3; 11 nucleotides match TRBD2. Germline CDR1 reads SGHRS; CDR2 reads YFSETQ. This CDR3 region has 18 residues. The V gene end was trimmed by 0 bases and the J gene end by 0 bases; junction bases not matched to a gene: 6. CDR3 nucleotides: TGCGCCAGCAGCTTGGGGAGTATAGCGGGAGGGAGCACAGATACGCAGTATTTT. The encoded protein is CASSLGSIAGGSTDTQYF.

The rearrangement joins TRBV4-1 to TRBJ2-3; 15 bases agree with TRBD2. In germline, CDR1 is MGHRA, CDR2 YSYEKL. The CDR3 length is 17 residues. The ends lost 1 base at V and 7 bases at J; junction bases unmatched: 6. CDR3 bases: TGCGCCAGCAGCCAAGCTCCCGGGACTAGCGGGAGGAATACGCAGTATTTT. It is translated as CASSQAPGTSGRNTQYF.

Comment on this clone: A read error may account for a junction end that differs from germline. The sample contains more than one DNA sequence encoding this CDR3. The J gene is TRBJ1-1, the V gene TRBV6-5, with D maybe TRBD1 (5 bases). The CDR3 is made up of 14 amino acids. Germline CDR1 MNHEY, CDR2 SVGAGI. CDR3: CASSTRGGNTEAFF. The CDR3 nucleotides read TGTGCCAGCTCCACTCGGGGGGGGAACACTGAGGCTTTCTTT.

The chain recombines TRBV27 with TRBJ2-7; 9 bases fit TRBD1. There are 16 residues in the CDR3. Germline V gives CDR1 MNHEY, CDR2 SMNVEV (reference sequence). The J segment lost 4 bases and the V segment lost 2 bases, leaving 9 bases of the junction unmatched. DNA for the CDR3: TGTGCCAGCAGTTTACCCGACAGGGGGGTTGAGTACGAGCAGTACTTC. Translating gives CASSLPDRGVEYEQYF.

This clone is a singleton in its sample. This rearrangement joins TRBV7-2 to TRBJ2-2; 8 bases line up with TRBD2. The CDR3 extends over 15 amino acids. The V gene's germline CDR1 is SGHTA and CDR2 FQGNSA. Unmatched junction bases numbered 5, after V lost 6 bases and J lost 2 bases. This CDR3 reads CASSTGGANTGELFF. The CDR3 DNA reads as TGTGCCAGCAGTACCGGGGGGGCCAACACCGGGGAGCTGTTTTTT.

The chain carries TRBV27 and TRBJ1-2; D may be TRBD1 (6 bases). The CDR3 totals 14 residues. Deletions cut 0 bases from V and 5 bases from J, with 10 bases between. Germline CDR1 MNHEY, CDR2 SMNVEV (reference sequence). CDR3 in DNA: TGTGCCAGCAGTTTATCGGACAGAGCTTATGGCTACACCTTC. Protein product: CASSLSDRAYGYTF.

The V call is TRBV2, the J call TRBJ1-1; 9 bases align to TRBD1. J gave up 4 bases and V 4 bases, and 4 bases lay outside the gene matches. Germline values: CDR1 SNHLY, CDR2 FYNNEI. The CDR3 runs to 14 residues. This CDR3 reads CASSVGTGPTEAFF. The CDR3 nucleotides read TGTGCCAGCAGTGTTGGGACAGGGCCCACTGAAGCTTTCTTT.

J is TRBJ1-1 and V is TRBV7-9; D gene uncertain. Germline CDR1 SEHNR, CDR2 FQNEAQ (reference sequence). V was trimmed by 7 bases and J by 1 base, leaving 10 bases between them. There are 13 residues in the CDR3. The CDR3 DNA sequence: TGTGCCAGCAAGCGGGTCACGAACACTGAAGCTTTCTTT. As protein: CASKRVTNTEAFF.

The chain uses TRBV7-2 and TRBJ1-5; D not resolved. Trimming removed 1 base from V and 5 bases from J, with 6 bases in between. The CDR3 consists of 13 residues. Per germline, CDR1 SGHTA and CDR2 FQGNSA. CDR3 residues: CASSLVGDQPQHF. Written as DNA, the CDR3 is TGTGCCAGCAGCTTAGTCGGAGATCAGCCCCAGCATTTT.

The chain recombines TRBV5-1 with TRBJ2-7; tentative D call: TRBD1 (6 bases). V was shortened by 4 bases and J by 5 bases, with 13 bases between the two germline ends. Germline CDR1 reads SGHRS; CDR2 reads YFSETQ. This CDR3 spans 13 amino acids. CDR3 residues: CASSLSRQDEQYF. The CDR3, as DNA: TGCGCCAGCAGCCTATCTCGACAGGACGAGCAGTACTTC.